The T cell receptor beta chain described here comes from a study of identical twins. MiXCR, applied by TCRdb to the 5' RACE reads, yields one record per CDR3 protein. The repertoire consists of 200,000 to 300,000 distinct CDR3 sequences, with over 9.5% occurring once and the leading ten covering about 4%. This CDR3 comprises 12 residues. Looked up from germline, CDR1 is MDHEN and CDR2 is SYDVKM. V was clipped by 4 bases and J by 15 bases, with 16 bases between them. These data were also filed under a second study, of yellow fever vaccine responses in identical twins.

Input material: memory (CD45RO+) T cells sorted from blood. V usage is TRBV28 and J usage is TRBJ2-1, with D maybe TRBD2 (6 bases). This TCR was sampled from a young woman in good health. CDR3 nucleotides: TGTGCCAGCAGTTCTCGGACTAACCGCCGGTTCTTC. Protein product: CASSSRTNRRFF.